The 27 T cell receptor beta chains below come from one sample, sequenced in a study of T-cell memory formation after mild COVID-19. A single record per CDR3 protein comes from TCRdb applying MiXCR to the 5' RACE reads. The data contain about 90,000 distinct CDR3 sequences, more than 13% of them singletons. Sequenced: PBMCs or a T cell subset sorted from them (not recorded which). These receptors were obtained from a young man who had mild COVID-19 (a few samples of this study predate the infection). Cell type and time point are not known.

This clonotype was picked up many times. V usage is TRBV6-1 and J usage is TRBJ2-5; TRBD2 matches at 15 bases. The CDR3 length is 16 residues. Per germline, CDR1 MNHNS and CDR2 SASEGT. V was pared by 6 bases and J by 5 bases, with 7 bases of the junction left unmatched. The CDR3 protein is CASRGLAGGRWETQYF. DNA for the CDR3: TGTGCCAGCAGGGGACTAGCGGGGGGCCGGTGGGAGACCCAGTACTTC.

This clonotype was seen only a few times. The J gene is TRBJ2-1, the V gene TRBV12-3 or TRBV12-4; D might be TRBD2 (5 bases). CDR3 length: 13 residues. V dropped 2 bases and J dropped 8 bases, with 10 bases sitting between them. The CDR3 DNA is TGTGCCAGCAGTTTAACAGCGGTTGATGAGCAGTTCTTC. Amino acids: CASSLTAVDEQFF.

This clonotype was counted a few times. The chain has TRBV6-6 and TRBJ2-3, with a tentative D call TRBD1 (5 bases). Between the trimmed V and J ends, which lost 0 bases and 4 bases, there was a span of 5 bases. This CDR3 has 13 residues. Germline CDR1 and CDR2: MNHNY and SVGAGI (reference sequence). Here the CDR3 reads CASSYSGADTQYF. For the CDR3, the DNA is TGTGCCAGCAGTTACTCAGGGGCAGATACGCAGTATTTT.

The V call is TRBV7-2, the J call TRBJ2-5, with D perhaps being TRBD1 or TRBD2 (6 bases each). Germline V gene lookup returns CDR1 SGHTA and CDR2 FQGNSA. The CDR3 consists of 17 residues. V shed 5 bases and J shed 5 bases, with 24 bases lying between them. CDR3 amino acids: CASSRTPLWGAGETQYF. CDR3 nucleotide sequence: TGTGCCAGCAGCCGTACTCCCCTTTGGGGGGCCGGGGAGACCCAGTACTTC.

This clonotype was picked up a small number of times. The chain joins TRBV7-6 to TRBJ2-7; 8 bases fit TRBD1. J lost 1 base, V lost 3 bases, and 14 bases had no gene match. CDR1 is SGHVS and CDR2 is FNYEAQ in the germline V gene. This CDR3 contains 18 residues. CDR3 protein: CASSLGIGRQGLSYEQYV. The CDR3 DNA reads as TGTGCCAGCAGCTTGGGAATAGGGAGACAGGGGTTATCCTACGAGCAGTACGTC.

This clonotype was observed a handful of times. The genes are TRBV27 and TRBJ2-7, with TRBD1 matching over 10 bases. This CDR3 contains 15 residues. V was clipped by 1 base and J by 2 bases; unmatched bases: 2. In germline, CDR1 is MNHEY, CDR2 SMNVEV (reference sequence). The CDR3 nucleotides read TGTGCCAGCAGTTTATTCGGGACAGGGGCCTACGAGCAGTACTTC. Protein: CASSLFGTGAYEQYF.

CDR3 protein: CASSFSGGTQYF. DNA of the CDR3: TGTGCCAGCAGCTTTAGCGGGGGTACGCAGTATTTT. The J gene is TRBJ2-3, the V gene TRBV13; 9 bases match TRBD2. CDR1 PRHDT and CDR2 FYEKMQ come from the germline V gene (reference sequence). The V segment lost 3 bases and the J segment 8 bases; nucleotides outside the gene matches: 0. This CDR3 has 12 residues.

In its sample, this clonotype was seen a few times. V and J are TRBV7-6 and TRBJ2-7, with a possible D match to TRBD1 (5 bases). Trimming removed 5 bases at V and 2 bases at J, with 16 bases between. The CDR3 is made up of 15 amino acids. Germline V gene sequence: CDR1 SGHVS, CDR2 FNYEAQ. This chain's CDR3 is CASSLGAGEAYEQYV. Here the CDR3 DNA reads TGTGCCAGCAGCCTAGGGGCAGGTGAGGCCTACGAGCAGTACGTC.

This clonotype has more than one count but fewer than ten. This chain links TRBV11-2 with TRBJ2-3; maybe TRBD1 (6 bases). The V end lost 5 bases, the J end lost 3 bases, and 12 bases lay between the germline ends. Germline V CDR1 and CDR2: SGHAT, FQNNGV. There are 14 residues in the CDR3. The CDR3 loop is CASSPEQGTDTQYF. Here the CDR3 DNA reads TGTGCCAGCAGCCCCGAACAGGGAACAGATACGCAGTATTTT.

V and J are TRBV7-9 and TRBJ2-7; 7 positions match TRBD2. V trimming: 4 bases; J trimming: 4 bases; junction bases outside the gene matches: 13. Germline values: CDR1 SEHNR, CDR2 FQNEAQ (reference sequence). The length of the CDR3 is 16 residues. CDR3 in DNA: TGTGCCAGCAGCTCCTCGGGGGGAGGGGAGCCATACGAGCAGTACGTC. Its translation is CASSSSGGGEPYEQYV.

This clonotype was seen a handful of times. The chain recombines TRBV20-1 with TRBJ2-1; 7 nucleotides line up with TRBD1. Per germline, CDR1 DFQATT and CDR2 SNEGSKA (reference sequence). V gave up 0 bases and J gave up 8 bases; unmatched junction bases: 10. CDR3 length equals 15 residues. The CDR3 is CSARDSGTAWDEQFF. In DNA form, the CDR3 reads TGCAGTGCTAGAGATTCCGGGACAGCCTGGGATGAGCAGTTCTTC.

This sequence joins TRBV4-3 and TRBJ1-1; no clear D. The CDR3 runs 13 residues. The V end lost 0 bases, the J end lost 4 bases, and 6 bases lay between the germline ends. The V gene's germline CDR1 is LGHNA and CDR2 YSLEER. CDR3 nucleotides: TGCGCCAGCAGCCAAGATTCATTCACTGAAGCTTTCTTT. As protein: CASSQDSFTEAFF.

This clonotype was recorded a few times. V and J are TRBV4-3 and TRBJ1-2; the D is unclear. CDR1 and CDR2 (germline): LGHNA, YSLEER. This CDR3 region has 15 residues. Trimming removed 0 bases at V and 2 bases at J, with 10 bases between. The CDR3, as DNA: TGCGCCAGCAGCCAAGATGGGAAACAGAACTATGGCTACACCTTC. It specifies CASSQDGKQNYGYTF.

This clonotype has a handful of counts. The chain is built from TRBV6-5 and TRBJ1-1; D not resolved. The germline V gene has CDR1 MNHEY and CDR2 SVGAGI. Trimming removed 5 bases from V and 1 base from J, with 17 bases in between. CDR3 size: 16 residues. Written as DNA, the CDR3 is TGTGCCAGCAGTAACCCGACCGAGCTGGCGAACACTGAAGCTTTCTTT. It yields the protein CASSNPTELANTEAFF.

CDR3 region: CASSPSGVYEQFF. Here the CDR3 DNA reads TGTGCCAGCAGTCCTAGCGGGGTCTATGAGCAGTTCTTC. The chain has TRBV12-3 or TRBV12-4 and TRBJ2-1; 9 nucleotides line up with TRBD2. Losses at the gene ends were 5 bases for V and 8 bases for J; bases not matched to a gene: 4. The CDR3 totals 13 residues.

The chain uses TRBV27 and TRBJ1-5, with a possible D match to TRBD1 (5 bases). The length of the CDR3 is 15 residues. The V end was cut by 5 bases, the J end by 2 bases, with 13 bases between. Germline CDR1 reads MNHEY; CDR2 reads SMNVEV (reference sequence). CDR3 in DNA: TGTGCCAGCAGTCTCACGGGGGGAGGCAATCAGCCCCAGCATTTT. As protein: CASSLTGGGNQPQHF.

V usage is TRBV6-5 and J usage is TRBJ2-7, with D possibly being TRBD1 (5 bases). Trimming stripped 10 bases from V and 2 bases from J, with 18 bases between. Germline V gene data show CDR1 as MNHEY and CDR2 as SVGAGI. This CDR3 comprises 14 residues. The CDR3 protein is CATRGAGFPYEQYF. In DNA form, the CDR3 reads TGTGCCACCAGAGGTGCAGGGTTTCCCTACGAGCAGTACTTC.

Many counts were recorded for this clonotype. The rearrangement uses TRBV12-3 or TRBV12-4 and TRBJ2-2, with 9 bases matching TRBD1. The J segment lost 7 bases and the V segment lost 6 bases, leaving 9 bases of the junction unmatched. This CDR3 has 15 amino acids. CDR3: CASREDRGFVGELFF. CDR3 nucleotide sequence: TGTGCCAGCAGGGAGGACAGGGGATTTGTCGGGGAGCTGTTTTTT.

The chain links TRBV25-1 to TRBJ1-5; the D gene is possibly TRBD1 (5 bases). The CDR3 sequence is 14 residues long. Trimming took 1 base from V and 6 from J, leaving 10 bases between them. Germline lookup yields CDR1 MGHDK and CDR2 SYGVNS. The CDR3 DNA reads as TGTGCCAGCAGTGAATGGGGGGGTACTCAGCCCCAGCATTTT. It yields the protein CASSEWGGTQPQHF. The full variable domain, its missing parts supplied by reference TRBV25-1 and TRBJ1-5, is EADIYQTPRYLVIGTGKKITLECSQTMGHDKMYWYQQDPGMELHLIHYSYGVNSTEKGDLSSESTVSRIRTEHFPLTLESARPSHTSQYLCASSEWGGTQPQHFGDGTRLSIL.

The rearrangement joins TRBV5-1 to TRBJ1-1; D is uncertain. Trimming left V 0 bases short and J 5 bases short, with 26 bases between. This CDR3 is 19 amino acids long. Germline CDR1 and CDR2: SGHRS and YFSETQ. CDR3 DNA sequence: TGCGCCAGCAGCTTGGGGCAGGCTACAACTCGAAGTGCGGGGACTGAAGCTTTCTTT. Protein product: CASSLGQATTRSAGTEAFF.

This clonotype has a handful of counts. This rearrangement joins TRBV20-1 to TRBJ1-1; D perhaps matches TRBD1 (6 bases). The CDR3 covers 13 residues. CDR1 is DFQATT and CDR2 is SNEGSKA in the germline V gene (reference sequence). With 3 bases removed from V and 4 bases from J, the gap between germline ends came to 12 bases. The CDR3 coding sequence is TGCAGTGCTAGTATGGGGGCGTCCACTGAAGCTTTCTTT. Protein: CSASMGASTEAFF.

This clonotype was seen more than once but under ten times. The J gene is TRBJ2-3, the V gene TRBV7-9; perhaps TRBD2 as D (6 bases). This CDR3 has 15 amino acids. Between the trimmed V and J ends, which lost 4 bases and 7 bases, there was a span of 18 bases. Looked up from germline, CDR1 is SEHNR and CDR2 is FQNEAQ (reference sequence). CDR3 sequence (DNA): TGTGCCAGCAGCTCGGAGCAGGGAGGAATTAATACGCAGTATTTT. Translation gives CASSSEQGGINTQYF.

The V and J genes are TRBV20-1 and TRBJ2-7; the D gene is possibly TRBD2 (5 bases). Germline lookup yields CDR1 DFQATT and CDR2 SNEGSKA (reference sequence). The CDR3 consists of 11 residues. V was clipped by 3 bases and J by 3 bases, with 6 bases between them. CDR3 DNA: TGCAGTGCTAGTCGGGACTACGAGCAGTACGTC. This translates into CSASRDYEQYV.

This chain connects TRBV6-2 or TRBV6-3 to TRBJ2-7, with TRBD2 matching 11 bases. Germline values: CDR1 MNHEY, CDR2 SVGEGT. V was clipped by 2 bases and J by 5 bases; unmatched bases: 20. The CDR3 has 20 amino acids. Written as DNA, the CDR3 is TGTGCCAGCAGTTACCCACCGACTAGCGGGGAGAAGGTATGGTTGGACGAGCAGTACGTC. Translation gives CASSYPPTSGEKVWLDEQYV.

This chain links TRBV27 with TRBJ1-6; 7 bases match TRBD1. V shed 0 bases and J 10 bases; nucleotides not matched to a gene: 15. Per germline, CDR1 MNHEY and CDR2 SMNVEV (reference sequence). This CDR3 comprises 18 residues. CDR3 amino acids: CASSLSYSPTGIRSPLHF. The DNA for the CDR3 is TGTGCCAGCAGTTTATCGTATTCCCCGACAGGGATCCGGTCACCCCTCCACTTT.

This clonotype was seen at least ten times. The CDR3 is CASSGTEKQETQYF. The CDR3 coding sequence is TGTGCCAGCAGCGGAACAGAAAAGCAAGAGACCCAGTACTTC. This chain connects TRBV9 to TRBJ2-5; D remains unclear. The CDR3 consists of 14 residues. Per germline, CDR1 SGDLS and CDR2 YYNGEE. With 3 bases removed from V and 2 bases from J, the gap between germline ends came to 11 bases.

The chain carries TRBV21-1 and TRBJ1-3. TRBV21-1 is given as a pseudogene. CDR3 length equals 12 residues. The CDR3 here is CDGQSSGNTIYF. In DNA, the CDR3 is TGTGACGGACAGAGCTCTGGAAACACCATATATTTT.